The clone carrying this T cell receptor beta chain appeared a few times. The antigen remains unidentified. The TCR beta library used iRepertoire HTBI primers with Arm-PCR amplification of CDR3. From the multiplex PCR reads, TCRdb called clonotypes with MiXCR, one entry per CDR3 protein. Of 400,000 to 450,000 distinct CDR3 sequences listed, around 24% are singletons. This specimen belongs to a study of regulatory T cells in long-lasting Graves disease. Whole-study context: Over 5 years of antithyroid drugs plus positive TSH receptor antibodies defined persistent Graves' disease. Findings of the study overall: Persistent disease was characterized by preferential usage of TRBV28, TRBJ1-2 and TRBJ2-5.

The time point: persistent/refractory GD, antithyroid drugs over 5 years with positive TRAb. PBMC RNA was the source of the TCR library. The CDR3 has 17 amino acids. The V gene's germline CDR1 is SGHTA and CDR2 FQGNSA. Trimming pared 2 bases from V and 2 bases from J, leaving 16 bases between. The chain employs TRBV7-2 and TRBJ1-3; a possible D gene is TRBD1 (5 bases). This receptor was identified in a female donor with Graves disease. The sequencing here drew on peripheral blood mononuclear cells (PBMCs), taken when the disease was refractory, from a patient treated with antithyroid drugs. CDR3 protein: CASSLTGTGRAGNTIYF. The CDR3 DNA sequence: TGTGCCAGCAGCTTAACCGGGACGGGTCGAGCTGGAAACACCATATATTTT.